The rows below give T cell receptor beta chains drawn from one sample of a study of blood T cell repertoires in COVID-19. Measured with immunoSEQ multiplex PCR; TCRdb has only the in-frame clones, and not every one. The sample has tens of thousands of clones, roughly 85% seen once; the top ten hold 12%. The material sequenced was peripheral blood. The receptor set was obtained from a human donor in a cohort sampled during active COVID-19. Both conserved end residues are part of each CDR3. The D gene is left open where the match is weak. Clone size appears in some rows only: once, few, many, or a class for an expanded clone.

CDR3	J	size	D	V
CASSFGTSEETQYF	TRBJ2-5	-	TRBD2	TRBV5-1
CASSLLAGDANEQFF	TRBJ2-1	-	TRBD2	TRBV4-3
CASSTPLTGAGANVLTF	TRBJ2-6	once	TRBD1	TRBV19
CASSYSGQGGTGELFF	TRBJ2-2	few	-	TRBV6-2/TRBV6-3
CASSFKRPGLAGGNTGELFF	TRBJ2-2	-	TRBD2	TRBV27
CASSLEYSYYNEQFF	TRBJ2-1	-	-	TRBV5-1
CASSLASTGSGGYTF	TRBJ1-2	-	TRBD1	TRBV7-8
CASSFSGGLAGTDTQYF	TRBJ2-3	once	TRBD2	TRBV7-3
CASSPGGVAKNIQYF	TRBJ2-4	-	-	TRBV28
CASTLSGETQYF	TRBJ2-5	-	TRBD2	TRBV5-6
CASSVTGTDTQYF	TRBJ2-3	-	-	TRBV19
CASSSGGAPLYGYTF	TRBJ1-2	-	TRBD1	TRBV7-2
CASSPWTSSYEQYF	TRBJ2-7	-	-	TRBV6-5
CASSLRTGVSNQPQHF	TRBJ1-5	-	TRBD1	TRBV27
CASSLTSGSFAGELFF	TRBJ2-2	few	TRBD2	TRBV7-6
CASSIRTGGTDTQYF	TRBJ2-3	-	TRBD1	TRBV3-1/TRBV3-2
CASSRGSASGIADTQYF	TRBJ2-3	-	TRBD2	TRBV5-4
CASTPRGLNQPQHF	TRBJ1-5	-	TRBD1	TRBV7-8